This TCR beta chain was sequenced in a study of shared clonotypes between healthy human individuals. CDR3 length: 17 residues. The V gene end was trimmed by 0 bases and the J gene end by 6 bases; junction bases not matched to a gene: 9. Germline CDR1 is MGHRA and CDR2 is YSYEKL. Repertoires were generated with immunoSEQ multiplex PCR, while TCRdb's copy carries only in-frame clones and drops some. The sample has under 1 million clones; almost 95% are singletons. With respect to this clone: Its antigen is currently unknown.

CD45RO-negative cells were positively selected for CCR7, leaving out terminally differentiated effector memory CD45RA+ cells. The donors, healthy adults who were HIV-negative, had experienced no recent acute infections or vaccinations. Everyone who donated was a Caucasian adult who lived in Nashville, Tennessee. Study conclusions and caveats: The study sampled only blood, and tissue repertoires likely differ.

The sequencing input was naive CD8+ T cells sorted from blood. This TCR was sampled from a man in his thirties or forties in good health. This chain joins TRBV4-1 and TRBJ2-3; 10 bases are shared with TRBD2. The CDR3 loop reads CASSQDISGRAKDTQYF. The DNA for the CDR3 is TGCGCCAGCAGCCAAGATATAAGCGGGAGGGCCAAGGATACGCAGTATTTT.